The table lists the clone carrying this T cell receptor beta chain with a few counts. Its antigen is still unknown. Unique molecular identifiers were present on cDNA, and template switching added a universal primer site. TCRdb re-analysed the 5' RACE reads in MiXCR, keeping a single row per CDR3 protein. The data hold approximately 690,000 distinct CDR3 sequences, with roughly 6% observed a single time. These data come from a study of identical twins. General study findings and limits: A lower insertion count was a feature of abundant cord blood beta clonotypes, with no such feature in memory repertoires.

Healthy Caucasians provided all donations. This clonotype was sampled from a man between 18 and 29 years old in good health. The sequencing sample was made of naive T cells sorted from blood.

In DNA, the CDR3 is TGTGCCAGCAGAACAACAGGGGGCAACGGGGAGCTGTTTTTT. It translates to CASRTTGGNGELFF. The chain carries TRBV27 and TRBJ2-2; 9 bases fit TRBD1. Germline CDR1 is MNHEY and CDR2 is SMNVEV (reference sequence). The CDR3 consists of 14 residues. Trimming took 6 bases from V and 7 from J; bases not matched to a gene: 6.